This T cell receptor (beta chain) is drawn from a study of T-cell memory formation after mild COVID-19. On the study more broadly: TCR clusters showed largely donor specificity.

As for this clonotype: As yet, its antigen is unknown.

Per the germline V gene, CDR1 is LNHNV and CDR2 is YYDKDF (reference sequence). Trimming pared 1 base from V and 0 bases from J, leaving 16 bases between. This CDR3 is 18 amino acids long. Study-wide points: Day 15 to 85 contracting clones showed balanced CD4/CD8; later expanders leaned CD4+. Pre-infection memory carried some responding clones, suggesting that cross-reactive memory joined. For second-wave clones that peaked at day 37, SARS-CoV-2 specificity went unverified.

TCRdb reprocessed the 5' RACE reads with MiXCR, giving one entry per CDR3 protein. This sample has a few hundred thousand distinct CDR3 sequences; about 20% occur once, and the top ten carry approximately 8.4%. This TCR came from an adult woman who had mild COVID-19 (a few samples of this study predate the infection). Cell type and time point are not known. The genes are TRBV15 and TRBJ2-1; D gene ambiguous. The source material was PBMCs or a T cell subset sorted from them (not recorded which). In nucleotides, the CDR3 is TGTGCCACCAGCAGAGGTCGGTCCTTCGAGAGCTCCTACAATGAGCAGTTCTTC. Its translation is CATSRGRSFESSYNEQFF.